Sequencing of this T cell receptor (beta chain) was carried out in a study of patients and donors after allogeneic stem cell transplantation. This clonotype appeared many times. The germline V gene encodes CDR1 SGHRS and CDR2 YFSETQ. The CDR3 contains 19 residues. V lost 4 bases, J lost 0 bases, and 11 bases stayed unmatched. TCRdb used MiXCR to reprocess the RT-PCR reads, holding one entry per CDR3 protein. The sample consists of about 24,000 distinct CDR3 sequences, about 42% of them appearing once. The source of this sequence is a human donor who was either an allogeneic HSCT recipient or a stem cell or donor lymphocyte infusion donor (not recorded which). It is not recorded whose cells these are; they may come from a transplant donor. The chain uses TRBV5-1 and TRBJ2-2; 11 nucleotides align to TRBD1. The sequencing input was blood, either unsorted or a sorted T cell fraction (not recorded which). CDR3 region: CASSPGTGGLATNTGELFF. The CDR3 nucleotides are TGCGCCAGCAGCCCGGGGACAGGGGGTCTAGCGACGAACACCGGGGAGCTGTTTTTT.